The T cell receptor beta chain under discussion was sequenced for a study of cytomegalovirus exposure and HLA in healthy donors (dated by TCRdb to 2015 to 2018). Broadly, across the study: An earlier analysis of roughly 570 of the donors reported approximately 280 Gb of sequence data and 95 million to 120 million unique TCR beta sequences obtained from about 180 million T cells. Of the roughly 400 genotyped donors, over 70% fell in the genetic ancestry cluster associated with self-reported Caucasian donors. Along with the approximately 650-subject first cohort, a separate validation cohort of around 110 different subjects was used. To predict cytomegalovirus infection status, the study brought together high-throughput TCR immunosequencing, statistical association of individual TCRs with disease status, and machine learning. An earlier analysis of about 620 of the donors applied high-throughput TCR beta sequencing to assess whether each TCR beta V gene segment acted as functional or pseudogenic. The study aimed to test whether signatures of past pathogen exposure could be identified by cataloging public T cell receptors. Both class I and class II loci were covered by HLA typing, at four-digit resolution. Genome-wide SNP genotypes for about 55% of the roughly 670 donors were used in a later genetic analysis, which treated that subset as a discovery cohort. Every discovery cohort repertoire had been produced on one sequencing platform. Alongside the repertoire data, information on donor age, sex, ethnicity and CMV serostatus was compiled. The study used immunosequencing to profile the T cell repertoires of about 670 subjects and linked those repertoires to cytomegalovirus serostatus. A later analysis re-analyzed previously published TCR beta repertoires from 550 to 700 donors and added high-resolution HLA genotyping to study TCR occurrence patterns. Rather than using new phenotypic data, the later analysis identified candidate immune exposures from TCR beta sequences and from how often those sequences occurred across donors. Among about 360 genotyped donors of the cohort, an average of 235,054 unique TCR beta nucleotide sequences were sequenced per donor, about a sixth of them non-productive. An early release that covered about 600 HLA-typed donors contained 250 to 350 gigabases of sequencing data and 80 million or so unique TCR sequences. The number of donors typed differed by locus, with roughly 629-640 for A, B, C, DRB1 and DQB1, roughly 520 for DQA1, some 570 for DPA1, and some 470 for DPB1. Roughly 5 DR-DQ haplotypes were handled as single units for association and clustering because linkage in the cohort was strong.

According to the germline V gene, CDR1 reads MNHEY and CDR2 reads SVGAGI. Trimming takes 6 bases off V and 5 bases off J; junction bases not matched to a gene: 8. The CDR3 goes from the cysteine to the phenylalanine over 14 residues. Only the CDR3 DNA is retained, 42 bases long and in frame from the first base. On the study overall, not on this receptor specifically: In a later genetic analysis, a missense DCLRE1C variant was associated with V-gene and J-gene trimming of TCR beta chains, and the association was replicated in an independent cohort. A later genetic analysis reported fewer N-insertions in productive TCRs among donors in an Asian-associated ancestry cluster than the roughly 640-donor mean. The study gave a list of about 170 TCR beta chains associated with cytomegalovirus. According to a later analysis, parvovirus B19, influenza, CMV and Epstein-Barr virus appeared linked to several top co-occurrence clusters. A further reported finding was that TCR beta sequences accurately predicted the HLA-A and HLA-B alleles for most subjects in the first cohort. For the cohort, immune exposure information was limited to CMV serostatus. In a later analysis, some 17,000 TCR beta sequences were associated with specific HLA alleles at a false discovery rate of 0.05. Presence/absence analyses assumed roughly uniform sequencing depth across donors, an assumption that may not hold. Some IMGT-functional V segments, including TRBV6-2 and TRBV6-3, could not be distinguished by the 87-base-pair reads and were therefore excluded. Only TCR beta chains were sequenced in this cohort, and the absence of alpha or paired-chain data limited detectable features. Because counts were too low, roughly 18 rarely observed V segments, including chromosome 9 orphons, were left out of the earlier analysis of about 500 of the donors. According to a later analysis, most CMV-associated TCR beta chains appeared to be HLA-restricted, and the HLA associations seemed to be driven largely by CMV exposure. A later analysis found that HLA-associated TCR beta chains were more clonally expanded and had lower generation probabilities than equally common non-associated chains. Because HLA typing was unavailable for some donors at each locus, only the typed subset was used in association tests. When HLA alleles, especially DR and DQ, strongly co-occurred, TCR associations were difficult to assign to individual alleles. Cytomegalovirus status was reported to be diagnosed by the classifier with high specificity and sensitivity in both the original and validation cohorts. Most TCR sequences were observed very rarely across donors, whereas some public TCRs were present in many individuals. A group of highly shared sequence variants was considered likely to be a technical artifact of the sequencing pipeline. A later analysis found that TCR association rates varied across HLA loci, with DRB1 alleles showing the most associated TCRs and HLA-C alleles the fewest. An earlier analysis of approximately 590 of the donors showed that most TCR beta V segments appeared in productive rearrangements either about 87% or about 30% of the time, which broadly matched IMGT annotations. A few of the identified cytomegalovirus-associated TCR beta chains were confirmed in vitro to be specific for cytomegalovirus antigens. Linkage disequilibrium might explain the correlated functional status among segregating V segments, but an unknown experimental factor could not be ruled out. The authors suggested that the approach could potentially be generalized to other disease states and immunological phenotypes.

The cohort was made up of hundreds of healthy bone marrow donors. Cohort members were all nominally healthy when sampled, although unrecorded immune exposures were likely present. The donor tested CMV seropositive, placing the donor among the 289 seropositive members of the cohort. A peripheral blood sample was provided by each donor, and peripheral blood mononuclear cells were used for TCR beta sequencing. The Qiagen DNeasy Blood Extraction Kit was used to extract genomic DNA from the blood cell samples. Remarks on this clone: This receptor's antigen is unknown. Base qualities are missing; no much larger clone stands one base away.

The method was the immunoSEQ multiplex PCR assay. For the multiplex PCR, a mixture combining 60 forward primers for TCR Vbeta segments and 13 reverse primers for TCR Jbeta segments was used. A multiplex PCR assay on genomic DNA amplified the CDR3 region of rearranged TCR beta genes. On the Illumina HiSeq System, the amplified TCR beta libraries were sequenced as 87-base-pair reads. Per the original workflow: A later analysis tallied some 79 million unique TCR beta chains across the roughly 610 repertoires, and approximately 12 million of those chains were shared by two or more donors. To remove PCR and sequencing errors, raw reads were error-corrected and collapsed into unique sequences using a nearest-neighbor algorithm that merged closely related sequences. CDR3 sequences were aligned to IMGT reference sequences to assign V, D and J gene segments. For a sequence to be retained, a match of at least six nucleotides to both a V gene segment and a J gene segment was required. Rearrangements were classified as productive when the CDR3 lacked stop codons and remained in frame with V and J, and all other rearrangements were classified as non-productive. CDR3 was defined by IMGT convention, running from the second conserved V-encoded cysteine to the conserved J-encoded phenylalanine. The earlier analysis of approximately 500 of the donors excluded sequences that lacked an unambiguous match to a single V gene segment. In an earlier analysis of 587 of the donors, V segments were called functional above 56.7% productive rearrangements and were called segregating when the between-donor standard deviation exceeded 5%. To diagnose cytomegalovirus status from the catalog of TCR beta chain sequences, a statistical classification framework was built. In a later analysis, TCR nucleotide sequences were compared against IMGT/GENE-DB human TR gene sequences so that V and J genes could be assigned. The TCRdist pipeline was used in a later analysis to assign CDR3 sequences and most-parsimonious VDJ recombination scenarios. In a later analysis, every TCR beta chain was defined by the combination of its CDR3 amino acid sequence and its V-gene family, and reads without a unique V-gene family were dropped. To address suspected cross-contamination and a sequencing artifact, a later analysis removed several hundred highly shared, low-generation-probability nucleotide sequences. For each public chain, a later analysis derived a clonal expansion index from normalized ranks of inferred template counts within each repertoire. In a later analysis, generation probabilities were computed with a VDJ recombination model fitted to out-of-frame rearrangements, and the resulting probabilities were checked against IGoR. In a later analysis, TCR-TCR, TCR-HLA and TCR-CMV co-occurrence was scored with hypergeometric tests, and a repertoire-size bias correction was applied to TCR pairs. False discovery rates were estimated in a later analysis by permuting HLA or CMV assignments 20 times. A later analysis grouped co-occurring TCRs with DBSCAN, adding TCRdist sequence similarity when clustering within HLA-allele-positive subsets. Repertoires with fewer than 30,000 or more than 120,000 public chains were left out of co-occurrence clustering, as were about five repertoires with anomalous nucleotide sharing. Entries here come from immuneACCESS through TCRdb and include only in-frame sequences with V and J called. Some clones fail to appear in such tables; in the studies checked, an unresolved V gene covers under half of the shortfall, and the cause of the remainder is unknown. V and J calls and clone size follow that table, whereas D and trimming were derived from the DNA. The sample profile shows about 130,000 clones; approximately 80% of them were found once. The ten largest clones capture 4% to 5% of the sample.

This receptor chain uses TRBV6-5 and TRBJ1-1, with 8 bases in between that match TRBD1. This clonotype was sampled from a male donor in good health and CMV-seropositive. The sequenced sample was PBMCs. The sequence in DNA is TGTGCCAGCAGACATCCCAGGGGGCGAACTGAAGCTTTCTTT. It translates to CASRHPRGRTEAFF.